This section outlines one TCR beta chain sequence together with its context. The sample belongs to a study of blood T cell repertoires in COVID-19. As for the study in general: The samples span acute and convalescent COVID-19 from the United States, Italy and Spain. T cells, B-cell-depleted T cells, or PBMCs provided the cDNA or gDNA that served as material.

Methods used by the authors: Reference gene primer amplification gave nucleated cell count estimates. The repertoire was sequenced with immunoSEQ multiplex PCR; TCRdb's copy has only in-frame clones and lacks some. That table is the source of V, J and clone size, and D and trimming were worked out from the DNA. The sample contains some 70,000 clones, around 85% of which appear only once. V lost 3 bases, J lost 5 bases, and 1 base stayed unmatched. Germline-derived CDR1 and CDR2 are MNHEY and SMNVEV (reference sequence). The CDR3 extends over 15 amino acids. It was during active infection that Seattle patients were enrolled and then longitudinally followed.

The receptor was isolated from a man between 40 and 49 years old with COVID-19, enrolled during active disease. Specimen: peripheral blood. V and J are TRBV27 and TRBJ2-1; 13 nucleotides agree with TRBD2. DNA for the CDR3: TGTGCCAGCAGTTTTGGGACTAGCGGGGACAATGAGCAGTTCTTC. It specifies CASSFGTSGDNEQFF.